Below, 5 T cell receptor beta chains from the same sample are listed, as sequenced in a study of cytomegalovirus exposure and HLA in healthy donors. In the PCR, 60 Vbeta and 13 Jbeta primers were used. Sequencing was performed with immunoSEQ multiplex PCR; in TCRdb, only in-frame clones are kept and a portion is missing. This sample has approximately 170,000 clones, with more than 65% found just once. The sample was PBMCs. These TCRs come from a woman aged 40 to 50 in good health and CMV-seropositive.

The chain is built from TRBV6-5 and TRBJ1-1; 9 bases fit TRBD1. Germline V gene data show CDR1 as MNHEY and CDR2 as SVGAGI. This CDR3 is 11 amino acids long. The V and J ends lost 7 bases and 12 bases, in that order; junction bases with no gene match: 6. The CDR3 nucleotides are TGTGCCAGCAACAAGGGGACAGGGACTTTCTTT. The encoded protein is CASNKGTGTFF.

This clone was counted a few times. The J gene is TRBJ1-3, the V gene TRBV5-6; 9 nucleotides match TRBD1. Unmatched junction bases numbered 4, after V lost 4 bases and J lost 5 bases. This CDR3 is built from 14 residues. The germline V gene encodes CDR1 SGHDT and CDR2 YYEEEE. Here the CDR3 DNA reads TGTGCCAGCAGCCCGGGACAGGGTAGAAACACCATATATTTT. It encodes CASSPGQGRNTIYF.

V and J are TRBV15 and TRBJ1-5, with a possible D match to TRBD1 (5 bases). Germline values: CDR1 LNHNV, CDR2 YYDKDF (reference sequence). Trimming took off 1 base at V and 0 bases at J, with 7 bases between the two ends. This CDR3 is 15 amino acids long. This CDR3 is CATSRGQNSNQPQHF. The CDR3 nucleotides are TGTGCCACCAGCAGAGGACAGAATAGCAATCAGCCCCAGCATTTT.

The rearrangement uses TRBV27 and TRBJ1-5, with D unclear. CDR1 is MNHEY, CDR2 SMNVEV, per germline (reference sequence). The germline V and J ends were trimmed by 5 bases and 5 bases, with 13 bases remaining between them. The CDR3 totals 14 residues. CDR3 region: CASSLRREDQPQHF. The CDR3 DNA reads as TGTGCCAGCAGTCTCCGACGGGAAGATCAGCCCCAGCATTTT.

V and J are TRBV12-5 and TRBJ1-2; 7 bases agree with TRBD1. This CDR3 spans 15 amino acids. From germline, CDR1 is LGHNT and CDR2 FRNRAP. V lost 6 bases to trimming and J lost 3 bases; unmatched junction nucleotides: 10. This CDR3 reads CASGPMTGKDYGYTF. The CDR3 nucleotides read TGTGCTAGTGGCCCAATGACAGGGAAAGACTATGGCTACACCTTC.